The 10 T cell receptor beta chains below come from one sample, sequenced in a study of OX40 agonist ivuxolimab in advanced cancers. Assay used: immunoSEQ multiplex PCR; TCRdb lists only in-frame clones, some missing. This table has tens of thousands of clones, more than 80% appearing once. The source material was CD4+ or CD8+ T cells sorted from blood, sampled in a trial of the OX40 agonist ivuxolimab. The receptor source for this set is an adult with an advanced solid tumor such as melanoma, head and neck, liver or kidney cancer.

The V call is TRBV28, the J call TRBJ2-3; D may correspond to TRBD1 or TRBD2 (5 bases each). Germline CDR1 MDHEN, CDR2 SYDVKM. Trimming removed 10 bases at V and 7 bases at J, with 12 bases between. The CDR3 covers 11 residues. The CDR3 nucleotides read TGTGCCACTAGGGACGGTTATACGCAGTATTTT. This sequence encodes CATRDGYTQYF.

The chain is built from TRBV6-5 and TRBJ1-2, with a tentative D call TRBD1 (6 bases). In germline, CDR1 is MNHEY, CDR2 SVGAGI. The CDR3 totals 13 residues. Between the trimmed V and J ends, which lost 6 bases and 4 bases, there was a span of 12 bases. CDR3 region: CASSGTPTYGYTF. The CDR3 DNA follows: TGTGCCAGCAGCGGGACACCCACCTATGGCTACACCTTC.

The V call is TRBV29-1, the J call TRBJ2-1; D not resolved. The CDR3 has 14 amino acids. The ends were cut back, 3 bases at V and 4 bases at J, with 13 bases in the middle. CDR1 SQVTM and CDR2 ANQGSEA come from the germline V gene. CDR3 DNA: TGCAGCGTTGAGTCCCATAGCTTATACAATGAGCAGTTCTTC. This translates into CSVESHSLYNEQFF.

The chain is built from TRBV5-1 and TRBJ1-4; D perhaps matches TRBD1 (5 bases). Germline V gene lookup returns CDR1 SGHRS and CDR2 YFSETQ. Trimming took 4 bases from V and 7 from J, leaving 14 bases between them. The CDR3 contains 14 residues. The CDR3 reads CASSPQGVGEKLFF. Here the CDR3 DNA reads TGCGCCAGCAGCCCCCAAGGGGTGGGTGAAAAACTGTTTTTT.

The chain couples TRBV19 to TRBJ2-7, with D uncertain. With 5 bases removed from V and 0 bases from J, the gap between germline ends came to 8 bases. The V gene's germline CDR1 is LNHDA and CDR2 SQIVND (reference sequence). This CDR3 has 13 residues. DNA of the CDR3: TGTGCCAGTAGTTTTGGCCCCTCCTACGAGCAGTACTTC. Protein sequence: CASSFGPSYEQYF.

This chain joins TRBV7-8 and TRBJ1-5; D not certain. Germline lookup yields CDR1 SGHVS and CDR2 FQNEAQ. V shed 1 base and J shed 0 bases, with 10 bases lying between them. The CDR3 totals 16 residues. CDR3 sequence: CASSLVQNYSNQPQHF. The CDR3 DNA follows: TGTGCCAGCAGCTTAGTCCAGAATTATAGCAATCAGCCCCAGCATTTT.

The chain joins TRBV5-6 to TRBJ2-7; D is unclear. Trimming took 3 bases from V and 1 from J, leaving 5 bases between them. Germline V CDR1 and CDR2: SGHDT, YYEEEE. The CDR3 totals 12 residues. The CDR3 is CASSSDSYEQYF. The CDR3 nucleotides read TGTGCCAGCAGCTCAGATTCCTACGAGCAGTACTTC.

This clone came up once. The chain links TRBV19 to TRBJ2-1; unclear D gene. This CDR3 region has 12 residues. Germline CDR1 and CDR2: LNHDA and SQIVND (reference sequence). Deletions cut 5 bases from V and 3 bases from J, with 5 bases between. The CDR3 here is CASSSYYNEQFF. The CDR3 coding sequence is TGTGCCAGTAGTTCTTACTACAATGAGCAGTTCTTC.

The gene calls are TRBV2 and TRBJ2-7, with D perhaps matching TRBD2 (5 bases). V dropped 3 bases and J dropped 2 bases, with 8 bases sitting between them. Germline V CDR1 and CDR2: SNHLY, FYNNEI. This CDR3 contains 13 residues. The CDR3 DNA sequence: TGTGCCAGCAGTGATGTGGAGGCCTACGAGCAGTACGTC. It yields the protein CASSDVEAYEQYV.

V and J are TRBV28 and TRBJ1-2; 12 bases are shared with TRBD1. The V segment lost 1 base and the J segment 6 bases; nucleotides outside the gene matches: 15. Germline CDR1 MDHEN, CDR2 SYDVKM. The CDR3 is made up of 19 amino acids. This CDR3 reads CASSLFRPLWGQGAHGYTF. The CDR3, as DNA: TGTGCCAGCAGTTTATTTAGGCCCCTCTGGGGACAGGGGGCTCATGGCTACACCTTC.